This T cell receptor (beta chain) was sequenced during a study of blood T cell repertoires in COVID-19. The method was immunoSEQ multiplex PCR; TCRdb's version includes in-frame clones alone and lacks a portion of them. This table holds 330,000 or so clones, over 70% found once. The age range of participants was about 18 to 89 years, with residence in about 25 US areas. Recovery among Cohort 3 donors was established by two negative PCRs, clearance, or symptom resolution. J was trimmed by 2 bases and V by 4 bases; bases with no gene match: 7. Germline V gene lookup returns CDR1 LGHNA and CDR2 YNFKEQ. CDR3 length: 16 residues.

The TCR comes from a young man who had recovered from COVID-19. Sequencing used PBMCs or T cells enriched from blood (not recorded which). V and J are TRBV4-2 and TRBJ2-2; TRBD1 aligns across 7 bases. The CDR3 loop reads CASSPRQGLNTGELFF. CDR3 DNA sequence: TGTGCCAGCAGCCCCCGACAGGGTTTAAACACCGGGGAGCTGTTTTTT.